A selection of T cell receptor beta chains follows, all from one sample in a study of beta chain features in type 1 diabetes. Method: immunoSEQ multiplex PCR; TCRdb's copy keeps in-frame clones and lacks some. The sample includes about 370,000 clones, 8.5% to 10% of them seen just once. The sequencing sample was made of central memory CD4+ T cells from blood. All receptors come from a man under 40 with type 1 diabetes. Each CDR3 is given with its conserved first and last residue. Fields, in order: J gene, V gene, clone size, CDR3 protein. Clone sizes are given selectively: once, few, many, or a class where the clone is expanded.

>TRBJ2-1|TRBV7-8|few
CASSLEAGGPSNEQFF
>TRBJ2-1|TRBV14|many
CASSQKGGLGNEQFF
>TRBJ2-5|TRBV11-2|.
CASSKGGVQETQYF
>TRBJ2-7|TRBV6-1|few
CASSEELAGGEQYF
>TRBJ2-1|TRBV27|few
CASSSQRTGRNEQFF
>TRBJ2-5|TRBV19|.
CASSKGEGTKTQYF
>TRBJ2-2|TRBV19|.
CASSILLAGMIGELFF
>TRBJ1-5|TRBV7-9|.
CASSFIGTGVYQPQHF
>TRBJ1-2|TRBV4-1|few
CASSQDRDSYGYTF
>TRBJ2-3|TRBV29-1|few
CSVAKGASTDTQYF
>TRBJ2-7|TRBV11-3|few
CASSLRRGYEQYF
>TRBJ2-2|TRBV5-1|.
CASLGLAGGTGELFF
>TRBJ1-3|TRBV27|.
CASMRQGLDNTIYF
>TRBJ2-1|TRBV10-1|few
CASSGGLAGGNEQFF
>TRBJ2-7|TRBV6-1|.
CASSELGTGLTGGLLYF
>TRBJ2-1|TRBV9|many
CASRRLSSYNEQFF
>TRBJ2-3|TRBV5-1|few
CASSPQGRGTDTQYF
>TRBJ2-3|TRBV5-1|.
CASSRTRLAGTDTQYF
>TRBJ1-2|TRBV6-6|.
CASSYSPDSGYGYTF
>TRBJ1-3|TRBV7-2|few
CASDMGISGNTIYF
>TRBJ2-1|TRBV5-1|.
CASSLAATDNEQFF
>TRBJ1-2|TRBV6-5|.
CASSLNPSGGYTF
>TRBJ1-4|TRBV2|few
CASSDYNEKLFF